The subject of this entry is one T cell receptor beta chain. Germline CDR1 and CDR2: MDHEN and SYDVKM. V was trimmed by 6 bases and J by 7 bases, leaving 13 bases between them. This CDR3 is 13 amino acids long. Methods used by the authors: Researchers report that nucleated cell counts were estimated from reference gene primer amplification. Sequenced by immunoSEQ multiplex PCR; TCRdb stores in-frame clones only, minus some. V and J calls plus clone size are reproduced from that table; the DNA served to infer D and trimming. The sample lists hundreds of thousands of clones, over 70% seen once, with roughly a tenth in the top ten. The record originates from a study of blood T cell repertoires in COVID-19.

The sequencing sample was made of peripheral blood. The origin of this receptor is a woman in her 70s with COVID-19, enrolled during active disease. The chain recombines TRBV28 with TRBJ1-5; tentatively, D is TRBD1 (6 bases). CDR3 in amino acids: CASSPTGRQPQHF. DNA for the CDR3: TGTGCCAGCAGCCCGACAGGACGGCAGCCCCAGCATTTT.